This T cell receptor beta chain was recorded in a study of response to subunit inactivated influenza vaccine. J gave up 8 bases and V 4 bases, and 3 bases lay outside the gene matches. CDR3 length: 15 amino acids. A single record per CDR3 protein comes from TCRdb applying MiXCR to the RT-PCR reads. The data contain around 600,000 distinct CDR3 sequences, about 10% of them singletons. A few counts support this clonotype. In addition, the sample was reused for a study of T cells expressing NK-cell markers. As reported in that work: UMI-tagged 5'RACE template switching yielded the TCR beta cDNA. Dominant NKG2C+ clonotypes were found to form about 1.0-7.5% of CD8+ T cells in 5 or 6 donors. The CD3+CD56-NKG2C+ fraction of a handful of donors was also led by these clonotypes.

Sequencing was performed on PBMCs from blood, taken on the day of vaccination. This sequence was found in a man aged 50 to 60 who received an inactivated influenza vaccine. This chain connects TRBV12-3 or TRBV12-4 to TRBJ1-6; the match to TRBD1 covers 12 bases. CDR3 residues: CASSSGTGGYSPLHF. The CDR3 DNA follows: TGTGCCAGCAGTTCCGGGACAGGGGGCTATTCACCCCTCCACTTT.